The text below deals with one T cell receptor (beta chain). These data are taken from a study of blood T cell repertoires in COVID-19. In the authors' workflow: Scientists estimated how many nucleated cells there were by amplifying reference gene primers. Here immunoSEQ multiplex PCR was the method, and the copy in TCRdb shows in-frame clones only, minus some. The D gene and trimming were derived from the DNA, and the V and J assignments and clone size from that table. The data contain approximately 14,000 clones, 80% to 90% of them seen just once; the ten biggest clones take up 33%. Germline CDR1 and CDR2: SNHLY and FYNNEI. Trimming stripped 5 bases from V and 4 bases from J, with 6 bases between. The CDR3 contains 11 residues.

The gene calls are TRBV2 and TRBJ2-7; D uncertain. The sequenced sample was peripheral blood. The TCR was taken from a human donor in a cohort sampled during active COVID-19. CDR3 sequence (DNA): TGTGCCAGCAGTTTGCGATACGAGCAGTACTTC. It translates to CASSLRYEQYF.